These 16 T cell receptor beta chains originate from one sample sequenced in a study of blood T cells in healthy people across ages. Primed by a sample-barcoded 5' primer and a J-beta primer mix, a second PCR proceeded for about 6 to 11 cycles. TCRdb used MiXCR to reprocess the 5' RACE reads, holding one entry per CDR3 protein. This sample carries 1.5 million to 1.8 million distinct CDR3 sequences, around 40% of them seen once, and the ten largest clones take 4%. Sequencing input: blood. Receptor source: a woman aged 18-29 years in good health.

This chain uses TRBV12-3 or TRBV12-4 with TRBJ1-1; D not certain. CDR3 length equals 15 residues. Trimming shortened V by 3 bases and J by 1 base, and 12 bases separated the two germline ends. This chain's CDR3 is CASSFSEGRNTEAFF. In nucleotides, the CDR3 is TGTGCCAGCAGTTTTTCTGAAGGCCGGAACACTGAAGCTTTCTTT.

The V call is TRBV7-9, the J call TRBJ2-1; D tentatively reads TRBD1 or TRBD2 (5 bases each). Germline CDR1 and CDR2: SEHNR and FQNEAQ (reference sequence). The germline V and J ends were trimmed by 3 bases and 5 bases, with 11 bases remaining between them. This CDR3 comprises 14 residues. The CDR3 loop reads CASSFGDGNNEQFF. Written as DNA, the CDR3 is TGTGCCAGCAGCTTCGGGGACGGAAACAATGAGCAGTTCTTC. Complete variable domain (other parts from reference TRBV7-9 and TRBJ2-1): DTGVSQNPRHKITKRGQNVTFRCDPISEHNRLYWYRQTLGQGPEFLTYFQNEAQLEKSRLLSDRFSAERPKGSFSTLEIQRTEQGDSAMYLCASSFGDGNNEQFFGPGTRLTVL.

The chain links TRBV7-2 to TRBJ1-2; 7 positions match TRBD1. J gave up 1 base and V 4 bases, and 6 bases lay outside the gene matches. Germline V gives CDR1 SGHTA, CDR2 FQGNSA. This CDR3 contains 15 residues. The CDR3 spells CASSSRGGGNYGYTF. In nucleotides, the CDR3 is TGTGCCAGCAGCTCCAGGGGGGGTGGTAACTATGGCTACACCTTC.

This clonotype was detected a few times. The V gene is TRBV20-1, the J gene TRBJ2-3, with TRBD2 as a possible D gene (5 bases). The V gene's germline CDR1 is DFQATT and CDR2 SNEGSKA (reference sequence). The CDR3 has 14 amino acids. V was cut by 7 bases and J by 1 base, with 15 bases left in between. The CDR3 DNA reads TGCAGTGTCATCTCCGGGATCCGCACAGATACGCAGTATTTT. It yields the protein CSVISGIRTDTQYF.

The rearrangement uses TRBV18 and TRBJ1-2, with D hard to call. From germline, CDR1 is KGHSH and CDR2 LQKENI. This CDR3 has 13 residues. Trimming cost V 1 base and J 2 bases, with 5 bases left between them. CDR3 region: CASSPLENYGYTF. CDR3 DNA: TGTGCCAGCTCACCACTTGAAAACTATGGCTACACCTTC.

CDR3 amino acids: CASSYRSQWTEAFF. CDR3 nucleotide sequence: TGTGCCAGCAGTTACCGCAGCCAATGGACTGAAGCTTTCTTT. The rearrangement uses TRBV6-2 or TRBV6-3 and TRBJ1-1, with no clear D. Germline V gene sequence: CDR1 MNHEY, CDR2 SVGEGT. This CDR3 comprises 14 residues. The V end lost 2 bases, the J end lost 5 bases, and 12 bases lay between the germline ends.

This clonotype was observed once. V gene TRBV20-1 combines with J gene TRBJ1-2, with D unclear. Trimming removed 1 base at V and 7 bases at J, with 13 bases between. CDR3 length: 13 residues. CDR1 and CDR2 from the germline V gene are DFQATT and SNEGSKA (reference sequence). CDR3 nucleotides: TGCAGTGCTAGAGGGCCAGCCGGCGCTGGCTACACCTTC. Translation: CSARGPAGAGYTF.

This clonotype was seen a handful of times. The chain recombines TRBV12-3 or TRBV12-4 with TRBJ1-5; possibly TRBD1 for D (5 bases). This CDR3 region has 14 residues. The V end was cut by 5 bases, the J end by 7 bases, with 15 bases between. CDR3 protein: CASSVGREGQPQHF. In DNA, the CDR3 is TGTGCCAGCAGTGTAGGAAGGGAGGGGCAGCCCCAGCATTTT.

The V call is TRBV7-9, the J call TRBJ2-7; D not resolved. CDR3 length equals 14 residues. With 5 bases removed from V and 3 bases from J, the gap between germline ends came to 14 bases. From germline, CDR1 is SEHNR and CDR2 FQNEAQ (reference sequence). The CDR3 protein is CASSRPGPYYEQYF. The CDR3 DNA reads as TGTGCCAGCAGCCGTCCCGGACCGTACTACGAGCAGTACTTC. Looking up the rest from reference TRBV7-9 and TRBJ2-7 gives the full variable domain: DTGVSQNPRHKITKRGQNVTFRCDPISEHNRLYWYRQTLGQGPEFLTYFQNEAQLEKSRLLSDRFSAERPKGSFSTLEIQRTEQGDSAMYLCASSRPGPYYEQYFGPGTRLTVT.

J is TRBJ2-7 and V is TRBV29-1; no clear D gene. The end of the DNA is better explained by TRBJ2-5, so the J call may be wrong. CDR3 length equals 14 residues. Germline V gene lookup returns CDR1 SQVTM and CDR2 ANQGSEA. CDR3 nucleotide sequence: TGCAGCGTTGAAGGGCTGGCAACCGCCGGGACCCAGTACTTC. It is translated as CSVEGLATAGTQYF.

This clonotype came up a few times. The chain combines TRBV7-2 with TRBJ2-7; D may be TRBD1 (5 bases). The V gene lost 1 base and the J gene lost 10 bases, with 17 bases spanning the gap. This CDR3 contains 14 residues. Looked up from germline, CDR1 is SGHTA and CDR2 is FQGNSA. CDR3: CASSLDGAQPTQYF. DNA of the CDR3: TGTGCCAGCAGCTTAGATGGGGCCCAGCCAACCCAGTACTTC.

J is TRBJ2-7 and V is TRBV30; D perhaps matches TRBD1 (6 bases). V was cut by 3 bases and J by 7 bases, with 16 bases left in between. This CDR3 comprises 13 residues. Germline V gene sequence: CDR1 GTSNPN, CDR2 SVGIG (reference sequence). The CDR3 is CAWSGAYRDEQYF. Here the CDR3 DNA reads TGTGCCTGGAGCGGCGCTTACAGGGATGAGCAGTACTTC.

This clonotype turned up a few times. The rearrangement uses TRBV3-1 and TRBJ2-7, with D uncertain. The germline V gene has CDR1 LGHDT and CDR2 YNNKEL (reference sequence). The CDR3 length is 15 residues. The germline V and J ends were trimmed by 0 bases and 0 bases, with 9 bases remaining between them. CDR3 protein: CASSQDYFHSYEQYF. The CDR3 DNA follows: TGTGCCAGCAGCCAAGACTACTTTCACTCCTACGAGCAGTACTTC.

Of note for this clonotype: A clone one base away is much larger, so this may be a read error. The chain has TRBV12-3 or TRBV12-4 and TRBJ2-1; no clear D. V lost 7 bases and J lost 4, with 17 bases in between. The CDR3 totals 15 residues. CDR3 sequence reads: CASTSRSGRYNEQFF. As DNA, the CDR3 is TGTGCCAGCACCTCACGTAGTGGCAGGTACAATGAGCAGTTCTTC.

This clonotype was seen ten or more times. The chain links TRBV4-3 to TRBJ2-7, with a possible D match to TRBD2 (6 bases). Looked up from germline, CDR1 is LGHNA and CDR2 is YSLEER. V gave up 3 bases and J gave up 0 bases, with 12 bases separating them. The CDR3 has 15 amino acids. The chain's CDR3 is CASSQGSGSSYEQYF. For the CDR3, the DNA is TGCGCCAGCAGCCAGGGTAGCGGCAGCTCCTACGAGCAGTACTTC.

This clonotype was observed a handful of times. The rearrangement joins TRBV7-2 to TRBJ2-7, with TRBD1 matching 8 bases. Germline-derived CDR1 and CDR2 are SGHTA and FQGNSA. This CDR3 region has 14 residues. V shed 4 bases and J 3 bases; nucleotides not matched to a gene: 5. The CDR3, as DNA: TGTGCCAGCAGCTCACTCAGGGGGCTCTACGAGCAGTACTTC. It is translated as CASSSLRGLYEQYF.